The clone carrying this TCR beta chain was recorded only once. The sample holds other DNA sequences that translate to the same CDR3. These data come from a study of blood T cell repertoires in COVID-19. The ends lost 1 base at V and 3 bases at J; junction bases unmatched: 2. Germline V lookup: CDR1 SGHRS, CDR2 YFSETQ. The length of the CDR3 is 14 residues. Data came from immunoSEQ multiplex PCR; TCRdb stores just in-frame clones and leaves some out. This sample has fewer than 250,000 clones, with approximately 91% found just once. The V gene is TRBV5-1, the J gene TRBJ2-7, with TRBD1 matching over 9 bases. This receptor was obtained from a man in his forties or fifties with acute or convalescent COVID-19. Sequences were obtained from peripheral blood. The CDR3 sequence: CASSLLTGGYEQYF. As DNA, the CDR3 is TGCGCCAGCAGCTTGTTGACAGGGGGCTACGAGCAGTACTTC.